The 8 T cell receptor beta chains below come from one sample, sequenced in a study of shared clonotypes between healthy human individuals. Data came from immunoSEQ multiplex PCR; TCRdb stores just in-frame clones and leaves some out. The sample gives 1.5 million to 2.5 million clones, roughly 95% of which show up once; less than 1.5% is in the top ten. Naive CD8 cells lacked CD45RO and underwent positive selection for CCR7, leaving out terminally differentiated effector memory CD45RA+ cells. The sample was naive CD8+ T cells sorted from blood. The receptors derive from a man aged 18-30 years in good health.

This sequence joins TRBV6-6 and TRBJ1-5; D gene unclear. In germline, CDR1 is MNHNY, CDR2 SVGAGI (reference sequence). Trimming cost V 5 bases and J 9 bases, with 14 bases left between them. CDR3 length: 13 residues. As DNA, the CDR3 is TGTGCCAGCAGTCACCTCGGCGGAGGGCCCCAGCATTTT. Translation gives CASSHLGGGPQHF.

This chain uses TRBV27 with TRBJ1-6, with D tentatively TRBD1 (5 bases). The CDR3 is 14 residues long. The germline V gene encodes CDR1 MNHEY and CDR2 SMNVEV (reference sequence). V shed 6 bases and J shed 8 bases, with 14 bases lying between them. DNA for the CDR3: TGTGCCAGCAGCCTACAACAGGATCATTCACCCCTCCACTTT. This encodes CASSLQQDHSPLHF.

This chain links TRBV28 with TRBJ2-7; 11 bases are shared with TRBD1. The CDR3 has 15 amino acids. Germline CDR1 reads MDHEN; CDR2 reads SYDVKM. Trimming removed 3 bases from V and 7 bases from J; junction bases left unmatched: 8. Here the CDR3 reads CASSFPGQGVEEQYF. The CDR3 nucleotides are TGTGCCAGCAGTTTCCCGGGACAGGGGGTGGAGGAGCAGTACTTC.

This chain connects TRBV27 to TRBJ1-2; 9 bases agree with TRBD1. Germline V lookup: CDR1 MNHEY, CDR2 SMNVEV (reference sequence). The V gene end was trimmed by 1 base and the J gene end by 5 bases; junction bases not matched to a gene: 5. CDR3 length: 15 residues. The CDR3 protein is CASSLFTGGGYGYTF. The CDR3 DNA sequence: TGTGCCAGCAGTTTATTTACAGGGGGCGGGTATGGCTACACCTTC.

This clone was recorded once. The chain employs TRBV7-9 and TRBJ2-5, with D possibly TRBD2 on 5 matching bases. Germline V gives CDR1 SEHNR, CDR2 FQNEAQ (reference sequence). The V and J ends lost 9 bases and 3 bases respectively, with 14 bases between them. CDR3 length: 13 amino acids. CDR3: CASRGTQKETQYF. The DNA of the CDR3 is TGTGCCAGTCGGGGAACCCAAAAAGAGACCCAGTACTTC.

In the case of this clone: Different DNA sequences within this sample yield the same CDR3. J is TRBJ2-7 and V is TRBV19; 7 bases are a match to TRBD2. The CDR3 is made up of 15 amino acids. Germline loops: CDR1 LNHDA, CDR2 SQIVND (reference sequence). Trimming took 1 base from V and 5 from J; bases not matched to a gene: 8. The DNA of the CDR3 is TGTGCCAGTAGTATAGGGGGAGGGCCGGGCGACGAGCAGTACTTC. It translates to CASSIGGGPGDEQYF. Combining the CDR3 with reference TRBV19 and TRBJ2-7 gives the whole variable domain DGGITQSPKYLFRKEGQNVTLSCEQNLNHDAMYWYRQDPGQGLRLIYYSQIVNDFQKGDIAEGYSVSREKKESFPLTVTSAQKNPTAFYLCASSIGGGPGDEQYFGPGTRLTVT.

The chain is built from TRBV30 and TRBJ2-3; D is possibly TRBD1 (5 bases). In germline, CDR1 is GTSNPN, CDR2 SVGIG (reference sequence). V was clipped by 0 bases and J by 0 bases, with 10 bases between them. The CDR3 consists of 15 residues. The CDR3 DNA sequence: TGTGCCTGGAGTGTACAGGCCTCTAGCACAGATACGCAGTATTTT. Its translation is CAWSVQASSTDTQYF.

This clone appeared a single time. This chain links TRBV20-1 with TRBJ1-2; D is unresolved. Trimming left V 6 bases short and J 5 bases short, with 7 bases between. This CDR3 spans 10 amino acids. Germline V gene data show CDR1 as DFQATT and CDR2 as SNEGSKA (reference sequence). The CDR3 DNA sequence: TGCAGTGCCACTGCTTATGGCTACACCTTC. Its translation is CSATAYGYTF.